A single sample gave rise to the 31 T cell receptor beta chains below, sequenced in a study of blood T cell repertoires in COVID-19. Assay used: immunoSEQ multiplex PCR; TCRdb lists only in-frame clones, some missing. The sample includes roughly 220,000 clones, around four fifths of them seen just once. The material sequenced was peripheral blood. All receptors come from a woman aged 60 to 75 who had recovered from COVID-19.

The V gene is TRBV4-3, the J gene TRBJ1-1, with a weak D call TRBD1 (5 bases). The germline V gene encodes CDR1 LGHNA and CDR2 YSLEER. Trimming removed 0 bases at V and 3 bases at J, with 8 bases between. CDR3 length: 14 amino acids. CDR3 bases: TGCGCCAGCAGCCAAGATTCAGGGTACACTGAAGCTTTCTTT. As protein: CASSQDSGYTEAFF.

This clone was seen a single time. The V call is TRBV30, the J call TRBJ2-7; D is unresolved. In germline, CDR1 is GTSNPN, CDR2 SVGIG (reference sequence). V shed 5 bases and J shed 0 bases, with 14 bases lying between them. This CDR3 spans 14 amino acids. This CDR3 reads CAWEPRAYSYEQYF. CDR3 DNA: TGTGCCTGGGAGCCCCGAGCCTACTCCTACGAGCAGTACTTC.

The V gene is TRBV5-6, the J gene TRBJ2-5, with D possibly TRBD1 on 6 matching bases. CDR1 and CDR2 (germline): SGHDT, YYEEEE. Trimming took off 3 bases at V and 5 bases at J, with 14 bases between the two ends. This CDR3 has 14 residues. Here the CDR3 reads CASSSTRGWETQYF. In nucleotides, the CDR3 is TGTGCCAGCAGCTCAACCAGGGGATGGGAGACCCAGTACTTC.

The chain uses TRBV7-3 and TRBJ1-2, with 9 bases that match TRBD1. The CDR3 length is 13 residues. V was clipped by 2 bases and J by 8 bases; unmatched bases: 3. CDR1 and CDR2 from the germline V gene are SGHTA and FQGTGA. CDR3 residues: CASSLGQGSGYTF. Written as DNA, the CDR3 is TGTGCCAGCAGCTTAGGACAGGGGTCCGGCTACACCTTC.

This sequence joins TRBV7-8 and TRBJ1-2; 8 positions match TRBD1. CDR1 is SGHVS and CDR2 is FQNEAQ in the germline V gene. The V and J ends lost 3 bases and 4 bases, in that order; junction bases with no gene match: 16. The CDR3 has 18 amino acids. CDR3 in DNA: TGTGCCAGCAGCTTTGACCGCTCCCCCAGGGGGCGCACCTATGGCTACACCTTC. Residues: CASSFDRSPRGRTYGYTF.

About this clone itself: The junction and the germline gene differ at one end; a read error may be behind it. The rearrangement uses TRBV29-1 and TRBJ1-2, with 9 bases that match TRBD1. Germline CDR1 is SQVTM and CDR2 is ANQGSEA. This CDR3 has 19 amino acids. In nucleotides, the CDR3 is TGCAGCGTCGAAGAGGGGGCGGGACAGGGCCCGACCACCCAGTATGGCTACACCTTC. Its protein product is CSVEEGAGQGPTTQYGYTF.

The rearrangement uses TRBV2 and TRBJ2-1; TRBD2 matches at 9 bases. J gave up 8 bases and V 6 bases, and 14 bases lay outside the gene matches. This CDR3 has 16 residues. The germline gives CDR1 SNHLY, CDR2 FYNNEI. The CDR3 region is CASRAGGGGALDEQFF. The CDR3, as DNA: TGTGCCAGCAGAGCCGGGGGCGGGGGGGCCCTCGATGAGCAGTTCTTC.

The chain has TRBV30 and TRBJ1-1; D may be TRBD1 (5 bases). In germline, CDR1 is GTSNPN, CDR2 SVGIG (reference sequence). The CDR3 loop spans 12 amino acids. Trimming took 4 bases from V and 4 from J, leaving 10 bases between them. The CDR3 sequence is CAWKQGSTEAFF. DNA for the CDR3: TGTGCCTGGAAGCAGGGTAGCACTGAAGCTTTCTTT. The variable domain in full, completed from reference TRBV30 and TRBJ1-1, reads SQTIHQWPATLVQPVGSPLSLECTVEGTSNPNLYWYRQAAGRGLQLLFYSVGIGQISSEVPQNLSASRPQDRQFILSSKKLLLSDSGFYLCAWKQGSTEAFFGQGTRLTVV.

V and J are TRBV5-1 and TRBJ1-1; TRBD1 aligns across 7 bases. This CDR3 comprises 14 residues. The germline V gene has CDR1 SGHRS and CDR2 YFSETQ. Unmatched junction bases numbered 3, after V lost 0 bases and J lost 4 bases. CDR3 DNA sequence: TGCGCCAGCAGCTTGGAGACAGGGAGCACTGAAGCTTTCTTT. Amino acid sequence: CASSLETGSTEAFF.

This chain uses TRBV9 with TRBJ2-7; D ambiguous. The CDR3 length is 13 residues. Trimming took 0 bases from V and 5 from J, leaving 9 bases between them. The germline V gene encodes CDR1 SGDLS and CDR2 YYNGEE. The CDR3 reads CASSVGALDEQYF. CDR3 bases: TGTGCCAGCAGCGTAGGAGCGCTGGACGAGCAGTACTTC.

The chain recombines TRBV5-6 with TRBJ1-6, with D perhaps TRBD1 (6 bases). Germline CDR1 SGHDT, CDR2 YYEEEE. The V end lost 4 bases, the J end lost 6 bases, and 11 bases lay between the germline ends. The CDR3 sequence is 14 residues long. CDR3 sequence: CASSRGGRNSPLHF. CDR3 nucleotide sequence: TGTGCCAGCAGCCGAGGGGGTCGTAATTCACCCCTCCACTTT. The full variable domain, in which reference TRBV5-6 and TRBJ1-6 provide the parts outside the CDR3, is DAGVTQSPTHLIKTRGQQVTLRCSPKSGHDTVSWYQQALGQGPQFIFQYYEEEERQRGNFPDRFSGHQFPNYSSELNVNALLLGDSALYLCASSRGGRNSPLHFGNGTRLTVT.

The rearrangement links TRBV6-1 to TRBJ1-2, with 11 bases matching TRBD1. CDR1 is MNHNS, CDR2 SASEGT, per germline. This CDR3 has 15 residues. J gave up 4 bases and V 1 base, and 2 bases lay outside the gene matches. This CDR3 is CASSEGTGGPYGYTF. The CDR3 DNA is TGTGCCAGCAGTGAAGGGACAGGGGGCCCCTATGGCTACACCTTC.

The V gene is TRBV7-2, the J gene TRBJ1-2; possible D gene TRBD1, 5 bases. Per the germline V gene, CDR1 is SGHTA and CDR2 is FQGNSA. The V and J ends lost 7 bases and 5 bases respectively, with 11 bases between them. There are 12 residues in the CDR3. Here the CDR3 DNA reads TGTGCCAGCACCGACAGTGGATATGGCTACACCTTC. Translated, it gives CASTDSGYGYTF.

This clone was observed once. This sequence joins TRBV9 and TRBJ2-2; D unresolved. V was pared by 2 bases and J by 0 bases, with 5 bases between. Germline loops: CDR1 SGDLS, CDR2 YYNGEE. This CDR3 is built from 14 residues. The CDR3 loop reads CASSVSANTGELFF. CDR3 nucleotide sequence: TGTGCCAGCAGCGTCAGCGCGAACACCGGGGAGCTGTTTTTT.

The chain uses TRBV30 and TRBJ2-5; 10 bases are a match to TRBD2. V lost 8 bases to trimming and J lost 2 bases; unmatched junction nucleotides: 8. Germline V CDR1 and CDR2: GTSNPN, SVGIG (reference sequence). The CDR3 covers 14 residues. The CDR3 region is CALLLAGGQETQYF. Written as DNA, the CDR3 is TGTGCCCTACTCTTAGCGGGGGGACAAGAGACCCAGTACTTC.

This chain uses TRBV19 with TRBJ2-7, with 10 positions matching TRBD2. Trimming at V came to 4 bases and at J to 2 bases, leaving 5 bases not matched to a gene. The length of the CDR3 is 15 residues. Germline values: CDR1 LNHDA, CDR2 SQIVND (reference sequence). CDR3 DNA sequence: TGTGCCAGTAGTACCTTAGCGGGGGGAACCTACGAGCAGTACTTC. Amino acids: CASSTLAGGTYEQYF.

The chain uses TRBV4-3 and TRBJ1-3; unclear D gene. This CDR3 region has 13 residues. In germline, CDR1 is LGHNA, CDR2 YSLEER. V was clipped by 3 bases and J by 3 bases, with 6 bases between them. In DNA form, the CDR3 reads TGCGCCAGCAGCCAGCGGTATGGAAACACCATATATTTT. As protein: CASSQRYGNTIYF.

The chain combines TRBV30 with TRBJ2-1; 11 nucleotides match TRBD2. Germline CDR1 is GTSNPN and CDR2 is SVGIG (reference sequence). Trimming removed 3 bases from V and 4 bases from J; junction bases left unmatched: 5. This CDR3 region has 15 residues. In DNA, the CDR3 is TGTGCCTGGAGAGTAGCGGGGGGGCGTTACAATGAGCAGTTCTTC. Residues: CAWRVAGGRYNEQFF.

The rearrangement joins TRBV4-3 to TRBJ2-2; 11 nucleotides agree with TRBD2. The CDR3 totals 17 residues. With V trimmed by 0 bases and J by 5 bases, 5 bases remained unmatched. CDR1 LGHNA and CDR2 YSLEER come from the germline V gene. CDR3 loop: CASSQEVAGGSTGELFF. CDR3 nucleotide sequence: TGCGCCAGCAGCCAAGAGGTAGCGGGGGGGTCGACCGGGGAGCTGTTTTTT.

The chain joins TRBV5-6 to TRBJ1-5; 9 bases fit TRBD1. This CDR3 contains 15 residues. In germline, CDR1 is SGHDT, CDR2 YYEEEE. V shed 4 bases and J 3 bases; nucleotides not matched to a gene: 5. The CDR3 nucleotides read TGTGCCAGCAGCCGGACAGGGGCCTACAATCAGCCCCAGCATTTT. Amino acid sequence: CASSRTGAYNQPQHF.

This chain links TRBV30 with TRBJ1-5; maybe TRBD1 (5 bases). There are 14 residues in the CDR3. The ends were cut back, 3 bases at V and 7 bases at J, with 16 bases in the middle. CDR1 and CDR2 (germline): GTSNPN, SVGIG (reference sequence). CDR3 sequence reads: CAWSGGERRQPQHF. As DNA, the CDR3 is TGTGCCTGGAGCGGGGGGGAGCGGAGACAGCCCCAGCATTTT.

This sequence joins TRBV2 and TRBJ1-1; D is uncertain. The germline V gene has CDR1 SNHLY and CDR2 FYNNEI. The CDR3 totals 14 residues. V was shortened by 0 bases and J by 4 bases, with 9 bases between the two germline ends. CDR3 in amino acids: CASSEAEFTTEAFF. The CDR3 nucleotides read TGTGCCAGCAGTGAAGCGGAGTTTACCACTGAAGCTTTCTTT.

The chain has TRBV30 and TRBJ1-4; D unclear. Trimming removed 1 base from V and 3 bases from J, with 9 bases in between. The germline V gene encodes CDR1 GTSNPN and CDR2 SVGIG (reference sequence). The CDR3 is 14 residues long. This CDR3 reads CAWSAAAANEKLFF. The CDR3 DNA is TGTGCCTGGAGTGCGGCAGCGGCTAATGAAAAACTGTTTTTT.

The chain joins TRBV18 to TRBJ2-7, with D perhaps matching TRBD1 (6 bases). Germline CDR1 and CDR2: KGHSH and LQKENI. This CDR3 region has 13 residues. Trimming removed 2 bases from V and 6 bases from J, with 11 bases in between. The CDR3 nucleotides read TGTGCCAGCTCACCATTGGGGGCGGGCGAGCAGTACTTC. Translating gives CASSPLGAGEQYF.

The chain joins TRBV2 to TRBJ1-6, with no clear D. Trimming cost V 6 bases and J 11 bases, with 17 bases left between them. CDR1 and CDR2 (germline): SNHLY, FYNNEI. This CDR3 has 14 residues. CDR3 region: CASSPRSPSAPLHF. The CDR3 nucleotides are TGTGCCAGCAGCCCGAGGTCCCCATCAGCACCCCTCCACTTT.

The J gene is TRBJ2-3, the V gene TRBV12-3 or TRBV12-4; tentatively, D is TRBD1 (6 bases). V was clipped by 10 bases and J by 7 bases, with 18 bases between them. The CDR3 is 13 residues long. CDR3 nucleotide sequence: TGTGCCACCACTACCGGACAGCCTAATACGCAGTATTTT. Its protein product is CATTTGQPNTQYF.

This rearrangement joins TRBV18 to TRBJ1-3; 8 bases match TRBD1. The CDR3 runs 16 residues. The V segment lost 3 bases and the J segment 0 bases; nucleotides outside the gene matches: 4. Germline V gives CDR1 KGHSH, CDR2 LQKENI. DNA for the CDR3: TGTGCCAGCTCACCGACAGGGGCCCTCTCTGGAAACACCATATATTTT. This gives the protein CASSPTGALSGNTIYF.

The V and J genes are TRBV4-1 and TRBJ2-7, with TRBD1 matching over 7 bases. The CDR3 spans 17 residues. Germline lookup yields CDR1 MGHRA and CDR2 YSYEKL. Trimming cost V 0 bases and J 0 bases; bases outside gene matches: 8. Here the CDR3 DNA reads TGCGCCAGCAGCCAAGATTCGGTGACAGGGACCTCCTACGAGCAGTACTTC. Protein: CASSQDSVTGTSYEQYF.

The V gene is TRBV10-3, the J gene TRBJ2-5, with TRBD2 matching over 12 bases. The CDR3 is 15 residues long. CDR1 and CDR2 (germline): ENHRY, SYGVKD. Unmatched junction bases numbered 5, after V lost 6 bases and J lost 3 bases. CDR3 coding DNA: TGTGCCATCAGCTGGACTAGCGGGGAGGAAGAGACCCAGTACTTC. Its protein is CAISWTSGEEETQYF.

Concerning this clone: A junction end diverges from the germline sequence, so it may reflect a read error. The chain carries TRBV11-3 and TRBJ2-5, with a possible D match to TRBD1 (5 bases). CDR1 SGHNT and CDR2 YENEEA come from the germline V gene. This CDR3 has 13 residues. DNA of the CDR3: TGCGCCAGCAGTCCGCAGGGACAAGAGACCCAGTACTTC. The encoded protein is CASSPQGQETQYF.

The rearrangement links TRBV5-1 to TRBJ2-1; D is unclear. V was shortened by 1 base and J by 5 bases, with 16 bases between the two germline ends. Germline assignment: CDR1 SGHRS and CDR2 YFSETQ. The CDR3 has 16 residues. CDR3: CASSLYVGDTDNEQFF. DNA for the CDR3: TGCGCCAGCAGCTTGTATGTCGGAGATACTGACAATGAGCAGTTCTTC.